This TCR beta chain was obtained from a study of T-cell reconstitution after alpha-beta-depleted transplantation in children. The sample holds many counts of this clonotype. Germline V lookup: CDR1 ENHRY, CDR2 SYGVKD. The V gene lost 10 bases and the J gene lost 0 bases, with 21 bases spanning the gap. There are 16 residues in the CDR3. Preparation of the TCRbeta library used unique molecular identifiers. TCRdb processed the PCR reads anew with MiXCR; each CDR3 protein has one entry. The data hold a few hundred thousand distinct CDR3 sequences, with 9% to 10% observed a single time. The receptor was isolated from a human donor who donated a stem cell graft to a child with SCID. The chain links TRBV10-3 to TRBJ1-2; possible D gene TRBD1, 6 bases. Sequencing was performed on PBMCs from the stem cell graft donor, taken from the stem cell graft. CDR3 loop: CATTFWGGRANYGYTF. Written as DNA, the CDR3 is TGTGCCACCACTTTCTGGGGGGGGCGAGCTAACTATGGCTACACCTTC.